This T cell receptor beta chain came from a study of blood T cell repertoires in COVID-19. In germline, CDR1 is MGHRA, CDR2 YSYEKL. V was pared by 2 bases and J by 2 bases, with 14 bases between. The CDR3 sequence is 16 residues long. Cohorts were based on clinical histories the participants reported. Authors' processing steps: Cell counts per sample came from amplifying reference gene primers. Sequencing was performed with immunoSEQ multiplex PCR; in TCRdb, only in-frame clones are kept and a portion is missing. For V, J and clone size, that table is used; D and trimming come from the DNA. The profile shows around 270,000 clones, approximately 85% of them singletons.

The rearrangement uses TRBV4-1 and TRBJ2-3; a weak D match, TRBD2 (6 bases). The sample comprised PBMCs or T cells enriched from blood (not recorded which). This clonotype was obtained from a woman aged 25 to 39 who had recovered from COVID-19. The CDR3 loop reads CASSQHGTALTDTQYF. As DNA, the CDR3 is TGCGCCAGCAGCCAACACGGGACTGCCCTCACAGATACGCAGTATTTT.